Presented here are 25 T cell receptor beta chains from one specimen sequenced in a study of CD8 T cells in ankylosing spondylitis. TCRdb called the 5' RACE reads again in MiXCR, with one record for every CDR3 protein. Here the sample spans about 250,000 distinct CDR3 sequences, 32% being singletons. The sample consisted of blood, either unsorted or a sorted T cell fraction (not recorded which). Receptors were obtained from a male donor with ankylosing spondylitis or in good health (not recorded which).

This clonotype has only a few counts. The chain carries TRBV20-1 and TRBJ2-7; 7 positions match TRBD1. There are 15 residues in the CDR3. Germline lookup yields CDR1 DFQATT and CDR2 SNEGSKA (reference sequence). Trimming removed 3 bases from V and 2 bases from J; junction bases left unmatched: 10. The CDR3, as DNA: TGCAGTGCTAGCCACGAAAGGACAGGAACCTACGAGCAGTACTTC. It codes for CSASHERTGTYEQYF.

The chain carries TRBV12-3 or TRBV12-4 and TRBJ2-1; D is ambiguous. With 6 bases removed from V and 0 bases from J, the gap between germline ends came to 12 bases. This CDR3 comprises 15 residues. CDR3 sequence reads: CASSLWSGSYNEQFF. CDR3 nucleotides: TGTGCCAGCAGCCTGTGGTCTGGCTCCTACAATGAGCAGTTCTTC.

This clonotype was counted only a few times. The V call is TRBV6-1, the J call TRBJ2-1, with a possible D match to TRBD2 (6 bases). The CDR3 extends over 13 amino acids. With 2 bases removed from V and 8 bases from J, the gap between germline ends came to 10 bases. Germline lookup yields CDR1 MNHNS and CDR2 SASEGT. In nucleotides, the CDR3 is TGTGCCAGCAGTGAATTAGCGGCGTATGAGCAGTTCTTC. This encodes CASSELAAYEQFF.

The CDR3 region has the DNA TGTGCCAGCAGAGTCGACAGGGGGCGGACAGATACGCAGTATTTT. The encoded protein is CASRVDRGRTDTQYF. The chain is built from TRBV12-3 or TRBV12-4 and TRBJ2-3; 10 bases map to TRBD1. Germline trimming cut 6 bases from V and 3 bases from J; bases unmatched to any gene: 6. There are 15 residues in the CDR3.

The gene calls are TRBV30 and TRBJ2-5, with a tentative D call TRBD1 (5 bases). The germline gives CDR1 GTSNPN, CDR2 SVGIG (reference sequence). V lost 0 bases and J 4 bases, leaving 9 bases between the germline ends. CDR3 length: 13 residues. The CDR3: CAWSVHRGETQYF. Written as DNA, the CDR3 is TGTGCCTGGAGTGTACATAGGGGAGAGACCCAGTACTTC.

This clonotype was found a few times. The chain joins TRBV12-3 or TRBV12-4 to TRBJ2-1; TRBD2 is a possible D gene (6 bases). Trimming cost V 5 bases and J 4 bases, with 15 bases left between them. This CDR3 comprises 15 residues. In DNA form, the CDR3 reads TGTGCCAGCAGTCTCGGAGCGGGCCCATACAATGAGCAGTTCTTC. It is translated as CASSLGAGPYNEQFF.

This clonotype was seen only a few times. V and J are TRBV19 and TRBJ2-3, with D unresolved. CDR3 size: 16 residues. The germline gives CDR1 LNHDA, CDR2 SQIVND (reference sequence). Between the trimmed V and J ends, which lost 5 bases and 0 bases, there was a span of 15 bases. The DNA of the CDR3 is TGTGCCAGTAGTCCCGGACCGTCTCGAAGCACAGATACGCAGTATTTT. Its translation: CASSPGPSRSTDTQYF.

This clonotype showed up just a few times. The rearrangement joins TRBV5-1 to TRBJ2-3; 12 positions agree with TRBD1. Germline values: CDR1 SGHRS, CDR2 YFSETQ. J gave up 10 bases and V 4 bases, and 13 bases lay outside the gene matches. This CDR3 is built from 16 residues. The CDR3 nucleotides are TGCGCCAGCAGCCCCGGGACAGGGGGCATTCACACGGCGCAGTATTTT. As protein: CASSPGTGGIHTAQYF.

Only a few counts were recorded for this clonotype. The chain employs TRBV12-3 or TRBV12-4 and TRBJ2-7; TRBD1 might be the D (6 bases). The CDR3 loop spans 11 amino acids. V was trimmed by 8 bases and J by 4 bases, leaving 9 bases between them. CDR3 in amino acids: CASLGGYEQYF. DNA for the CDR3: TGTGCCAGCCTAGGGGGTTACGAGCAGTACTTC.

Only a few counts were recorded for this clonotype. The genes are TRBV7-8 and TRBJ2-7; tentative D call: TRBD1 (6 bases). Germline assignment: CDR1 SGHVS and CDR2 FQNEAQ. Trimming removed 0 bases from V and 2 bases from J, with 11 bases in between. The CDR3 runs to 15 residues. For the CDR3, the DNA is TGTGCCAGCAGCTTAGCCGCCGGGACAACCTACGAGCAGTACTTC. Residues: CASSLAAGTTYEQYF.

This clonotype was seen once. Written as DNA, the CDR3 is TGTGCCAGCAGCTCAGGGAAGGGCAATCAGCCCCAGCATTTT. This translates into CASSSGKGNQPQHF. The V gene is TRBV9, the J gene TRBJ1-5, with TRBD1 as a possible D gene (5 bases). This CDR3 region has 14 residues. V was cut by 4 bases and J by 2 bases, with 10 bases left in between. Germline V lookup: CDR1 SGDLS, CDR2 YYNGEE.

The V call is TRBV20-1, the J call TRBJ1-6; D may be TRBD1 (5 bases). V was cut by 1 base and J by 10 bases, with 14 bases left in between. CDR1 and CDR2 from the germline V gene are DFQATT and SNEGSKA (reference sequence). The CDR3 totals 14 residues. The CDR3 DNA follows: TGCAGTGCTAGAGGGGGGAGAACGGGCTCACCCCTCCACTTT. It codes for CSARGGRTGSPLHF.

This clonotype has a single count. The rearrangement joins TRBV6-5 to TRBJ1-4, with no clear D. Germline V lookup: CDR1 MNHEY, CDR2 SVGAGI. Trimming left V 4 bases short and J 10 bases short, with 16 bases between. The CDR3 length is 14 residues. The CDR3 reads CASSLDRSAGKLFF. DNA for the CDR3: TGTGCCAGCAGTTTGGATAGGTCGGCGGGAAAACTGTTTTTT.

V usage is TRBV12-3 or TRBV12-4 and J usage is TRBJ2-3; TRBD2 matches at 14 bases. V lost 3 bases to trimming and J lost 3 bases; unmatched junction nucleotides: 5. The CDR3 has 17 residues. CDR3 sequence reads: CASSFVGLAGVTDTQYF. CDR3 in DNA: TGTGCCAGCAGTTTTGTGGGACTAGCGGGGGTTACAGATACGCAGTATTTT.

In its sample, this clonotype was seen a few times. J is TRBJ2-7 and V is TRBV20-1; tentative D call: TRBD1 (7 bases). The CDR3 has 12 amino acids. The germline V gene has CDR1 DFQATT and CDR2 SNEGSKA (reference sequence). Trimming shortened V by 5 bases and J by 10 bases, and 18 bases separated the two germline ends. The CDR3 bases are TGCAGTGCTGCGGAGGGGGCAGGGAGTCAGTACTTC. This codes for CSAAEGAGSQYF.

The chain employs TRBV11-2 and TRBJ2-3; 8 bases are shared with TRBD2. This CDR3 has 15 residues. Germline V lookup: CDR1 SGHAT, CDR2 FQNNGV. V lost 8 bases, J lost 1 base, and 8 bases stayed unmatched. As DNA, the CDR3 is TGTGCCAGCTCCGAGTACGGGGGGGGCACAGATACGCAGTATTTT. As protein: CASSEYGGGTDTQYF.

The chain is built from TRBV12-3 or TRBV12-4 and TRBJ2-3, with D possibly TRBD2 on 6 matching bases. CDR3 length equals 15 residues. V dropped 6 bases and J dropped 6 bases, with 19 bases sitting between them. The CDR3 DNA reads TGTGCCAGCAGCGCCGGGAGTAGCATTCCGGATACGCAGTATTTT. It yields the protein CASSAGSSIPDTQYF.

In its sample, this clonotype was seen a few times. The rearrangement uses TRBV29-1 and TRBJ2-2; 8 bases fit TRBD1. CDR1 and CDR2 (germline): SQVTM, ANQGSEA. V was clipped by 6 bases and J by 3 bases; unmatched bases: 3. This CDR3 region has 13 residues. The CDR3 is CSVGQGHTGELFF. The CDR3 coding sequence is TGCAGCGTCGGACAGGGCCACACCGGGGAGCTGTTTTTT.

In its sample, this clonotype was seen a few times. The V and J genes are TRBV20-1 and TRBJ2-3; 9 bases are a match to TRBD2. CDR1 is DFQATT, CDR2 SNEGSKA, per germline (reference sequence). CDR3 length: 15 residues. Trimming removed 1 base from V and 2 bases from J; junction bases left unmatched: 4. The CDR3 region is CSARAWGLATDTQYF. The DNA of the CDR3 is TGCAGTGCTAGAGCCTGGGGACTAGCCACAGATACGCAGTATTTT.

This chain links TRBV7-9 with TRBJ2-1, with a possible D match to TRBD1 (6 bases). Per the germline V gene, CDR1 is SEHNR and CDR2 is FQNEAQ (reference sequence). The CDR3 loop spans 14 amino acids. Trimming removed 2 bases from V and 8 bases from J, with 13 bases in between. CDR3 DNA: TGTGCCAGCAGCTTATTGGGGGCCAGTTATGAGCAGTTCTTC. This gives the protein CASSLLGASYEQFF.

The table lists this clonotype with many counts. The chain carries TRBV7-8 and TRBJ2-3; no firm D call. The germline CDR1 and CDR2 sequences are SGHVS and FQNEAQ. This CDR3 has 16 amino acids. The V and J ends lost 2 bases and 5 bases respectively, with 17 bases between them. The CDR3 DNA is TGTGCCAGCAGCTTAAAACCGGGCCCTAAGGAAGATACGCAGTATTTT. Its translation is CASSLKPGPKEDTQYF.

The chain carries TRBV5-4 and TRBJ2-3, with D possibly called TRBD1 or TRBD2 (5 bases each). The V gene lost 2 bases and the J gene lost 2 bases, with 15 bases spanning the gap. The length of the CDR3 is 16 residues. Germline V lookup: CDR1 SGHNT, CDR2 YYREEE (reference sequence). The DNA of the CDR3 is TGTGCCAGCAGCTTAAGGGACCATATAAACACAGATACGCAGTATTTT. Its protein is CASSLRDHINTDTQYF.

This clonotype was detected only a few times. The rearrangement links TRBV6-5 to TRBJ2-3, with D unclear. CDR3 length equals 16 residues. Germline CDR1 and CDR2: MNHEY and SVGAGI. V lost 0 bases to trimming and J lost 0 bases, with 10 bases between them. The CDR3 spells CASSYSGGRSTDTQYF. The CDR3 region has the DNA TGTGCCAGCAGTTACTCAGGCGGCCGGAGCACAGATACGCAGTATTTT.

The chain couples TRBV12-3 or TRBV12-4 to TRBJ1-5, with D perhaps matching TRBD1 (6 bases). This CDR3 has 14 residues. Trimming pared 6 bases from V and 3 bases from J, leaving 12 bases between. The CDR3 sequence: CASSQDRNNQPQHF. The CDR3 DNA is TGTGCCAGCAGCCAGGACAGAAACAATCAGCCCCAGCATTTT.

Here the CDR3 DNA reads TGCAGTGCCTACATCCCGGGACAGAGGGAGGAGACCCAGTACTTC. This sequence encodes CSAYIPGQREETQYF. The rearrangement joins TRBV20-1 to TRBJ2-5; 7 bases line up with TRBD1. V gave up 6 bases and J gave up 5 bases; unmatched junction bases: 15. Germline lookup yields CDR1 DFQATT and CDR2 SNEGSKA (reference sequence). This CDR3 has 15 amino acids.